These T cell receptor beta chains were read from a single sample in a study of cytomegalovirus exposure and HLA in healthy donors. TCRdb keeps only in-frame clones here, not all; method: immunoSEQ multiplex PCR. The sample has 150,000 to 200,000 clones, approximately 85% seen once. The sample taken for sequencing was PBMCs. The receptors derive from a man aged 18 to 30 in good health and CMV-seropositive. CDR3s include the opening cysteine and the closing phenylalanine or tryptophan. The D gene is left open where the match is weak. Where a row states a size, it is once, few, many or the class of an expanded clone; other rows omit it.

TRBD1	-	TRBV5-4	TRBJ2-3	CASSSRDRENTQYF	TGTGCCAGCAGCTCCCGGGACAGGGAAAATACGCAGTATTTT
TRBD2	-	TRBV5-8	TRBJ2-5	CASSLVRTSGAPVAQYF	TGTGCCAGCAGCTTGGTTAGGACTAGCGGGGCCCCGGTGGCCCAGTACTTC
-	-	TRBV6-5	TRBJ2-7	CASSERGYEQYF	TGTGCCAGCAGTGAACGGGGTTACGAGCAGTACTTC
-	-	TRBV11-1	TRBJ1-1	CASSPDSLMNTEAFF	TGTGCCAGCAGCCCGGACAGTCTCATGAACACTGAAGCTTTCTTT
TRBD2	-	TRBV9	TRBJ2-5	CASSVGSSGGEETQYF	TGTGCCAGCAGCGTCGGTTCTAGCGGGGGGGAAGAGACCCAGTACTTC
TRBD1	-	TRBV10-3	TRBJ2-3	CAISESIGQGAGKEDKDTQYF	TGTGCCATCAGTGAGTCGATCGGACAGGGGGCAGGGAAGGAGGATAAAGATACGCAGTATTTT
-	-	TRBV7-9	TRBJ2-1	CSSSSRGLEQFF	TGTTCCAGCAGCTCACGCGGACTAGAGCAGTTCTTC
TRBD1	-	TRBV19	TRBJ2-7	CASSTGTGLSYEQYF	TGTGCCAGTAGTACCGGGACAGGTCTCTCCTACGAGCAGTACTTC
-	-	TRBV7-9	TRBJ2-7	CASSTQDSYEQYF	TGTGCCAGCAGCACACAGGACAGCTACGAGCAGTACTTC
TRBD1	-	TRBV6-5	TRBJ1-3	CASSPQGAFGNTIYF	TGTGCCAGCAGTCCACAGGGGGCCTTTGGAAACACCATATATTTT
-	-	TRBV6-5	TRBJ1-6	CASSYPRQRVNSPLHF	TGTGCCAGCAGTTACCCTCGGCAGCGAGTAAATTCACCCCTCCACTTT
-	few	TRBV6-5	TRBJ1-3	CASSPPGFNTIYF	TGTGCCAGCAGTCCCCCAGGGTTCAACACCATATATTTT
-	-	TRBV5-1	TRBJ1-3	CASSLAGTGNTIYF	TGCGCCAGCAGCTTGGCAGGGACTGGAAACACCATATATTTT
-	-	TRBV25-1	TRBJ1-2	CASSEPGPAYGYTF	TGTGCCAGCAGTGAACCAGGTCCGGCCTATGGCTACACCTTC
TRBD1	-	TRBV5-1	TRBJ2-1	CASSTGTDYNEQFF	TGCGCCAGCAGTACCGGGACAGACTACAATGAGCAGTTCTTC
-	once	TRBV20-1	TRBJ2-5	CSGGIQETQYF	TGCAGCGGCGGGATCCAAGAGACCCAGTACTTC
TRBD1	-	TRBV5-5	TRBJ2-5	CASSVRQGVRETQYF	TGTGCCAGCAGCGTTAGACAGGGAGTCCGGGAGACCCAGTACTTC
-	-	TRBV2	TRBJ2-2	CATSRAGSNTGELFF	TGTGCCACGTCCAGGGCCGGTTCGAACACCGGGGAGCTGTTTTTT
-	few	TRBV7-9	TRBJ1-1	CASSLVQGIVEAFF	TGTGCCAGCAGCTTAGTTCAGGGGATCGTTGAAGCTTTCTTT
-	-	TRBV19	TRBJ2-1	CASSTPSRTASNEQFF	TGTGCCAGTAGTACCCCGTCCCGGACAGCGTCTAATGAGCAGTTCTTC
-	-	TRBV30	TRBJ1-4	CAQGTTNEKLFF	TGTGCCCAGGGAACCACTAATGAAAAACTGTTTTTT
TRBD1	-	TRBV2	TRBJ2-5	CASQPREGARGETQYF	TGTGCCAGCCAACCTCGCGAGGGGGCAAGAGGAGAGACCCAGTACTTC
-	-	TRBV18	TRBJ2-3	CASSPRSAGLNTQYF	TGTGCCAGCTCCCCACGATCGGCAGGGTTGAATACGCAGTATTTT
TRBD1	-	TRBV7-2	TRBJ2-3	CASSLFGEGTASNTDTQYF	TGTGCCAGCAGCTTATTTGGTGAAGGGACAGCATCCAACACAGATACGCAGTATTTT
-	-	TRBV14	TRBJ1-4	CASSGGGFGEKLFF	TGTGCCAGCAGCGGGGGGGGCTTCGGTGAAAAACTGTTTTTT
TRBD1	few	TRBV2	TRBJ1-1	CARGQGGTEAFF	TGTGCCAGGGGACAGGGGGGAACTGAAGCTTTCTTT
TRBD2	-	TRBV19	TRBJ2-7	CASRRAGPLSYEQYF	TGTGCCAGTAGACGAGCGGGGCCCCTGTCCTACGAGCAGTACTTC
-	-	TRBV9	TRBJ2-1	CASSAGGPSFYNEQFF	TGTGCCAGCAGCGCCGGGGGACCGTCATTCTACAATGAGCAGTTCTTC